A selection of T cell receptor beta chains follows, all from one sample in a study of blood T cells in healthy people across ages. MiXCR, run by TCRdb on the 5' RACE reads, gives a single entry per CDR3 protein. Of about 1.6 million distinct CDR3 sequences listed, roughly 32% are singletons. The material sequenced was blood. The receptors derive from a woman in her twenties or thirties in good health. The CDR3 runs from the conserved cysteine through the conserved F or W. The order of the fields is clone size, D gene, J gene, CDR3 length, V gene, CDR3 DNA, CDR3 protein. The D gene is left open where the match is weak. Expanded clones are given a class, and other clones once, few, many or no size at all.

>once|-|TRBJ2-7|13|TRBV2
TGTGCCAGCAGTGGGCGTTTACTCTACGAGCAGTACTTC
CASSGRLLYEQYF
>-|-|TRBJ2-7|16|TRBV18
TGTGCCAGCTCGAGCAACCAGGCGGGGAACTTAATCTGGCAGTACTTC
CASSSNQAGNLIWQYF
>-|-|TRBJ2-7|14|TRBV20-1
TGCAGTGCTAGAGTATCCGGGGTTGAATACGAGCAGTACTTC
CSARVSGVEYEQYF
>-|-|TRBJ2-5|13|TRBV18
TGTGCCAGCTCCACACAGATTCAAGAGACCCAGTACTTC
CASSTQIQETQYF
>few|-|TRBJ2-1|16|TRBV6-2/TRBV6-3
TGTGCCCGCAGTCGCTCGACAGGCCGAAGAAACAATGAGCAGTTCTTC
CARSRSTGRRNNEQFF
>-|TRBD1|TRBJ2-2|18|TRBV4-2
TGTGCCAGCAGCCAATCCACCGGACAGGGGGTTAGGACCGGGGAGCTGTTTTTT
CASSQSTGQGVRTGELFF
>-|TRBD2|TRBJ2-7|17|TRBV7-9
TGTGTCAGCAGCCGAGGGACTAGCGGTAGAAGGTCCTACGAGCAGTACTTC
CVSSRGTSGRRSYEQYF
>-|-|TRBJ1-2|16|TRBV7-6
TGTGCCAGCAGCTTAGGGGACCGCGACCCTAACTATGGCTACACCTTC
CASSLGDRDPNYGYTF
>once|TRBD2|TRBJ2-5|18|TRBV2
TGTGCCAGCAGTGAAAGTCTAGCGGGGAGCATACTTCAAGAGACCCAGTACTTC
CASSESLAGSILQETQYF
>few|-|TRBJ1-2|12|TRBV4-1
TGCGCCAGCAGCCAAGGGAACTATGACTACACCTTC
CASSQGNYDYTF
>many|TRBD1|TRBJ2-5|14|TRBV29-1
TGCAGCGTTGACTTTGGGCAGGGGGTAGAGACCCAGTACTTC
CSVDFGQGVETQYF
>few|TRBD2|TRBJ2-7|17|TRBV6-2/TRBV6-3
TGTGCCAGCAGTCTGACTAGCGGGAGGACCGGGGTAATCGAGCAGTACTTC
CASSLTSGRTGVIEQYF
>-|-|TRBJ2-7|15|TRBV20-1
TGCAGTGCTAGAGATCGTGTCTTAGGGGTGCTCGAGCAGTACTTC
CSARDRVLGVLEQYF
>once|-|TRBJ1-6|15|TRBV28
TGTGCCAGCAGTTCCACAGGTCTGGGCAATTCACCCCTCCACTTT
CASSSTGLGNSPLHF
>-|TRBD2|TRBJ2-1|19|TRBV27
TGTGCCAGCAGCCCAGGGACTAGCGGGGGCCCCCTCCCCTACAATGAGCAGTTCTTC
CASSPGTSGGPLPYNEQFF
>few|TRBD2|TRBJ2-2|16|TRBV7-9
TGTGCCAGCAGCTTACCCCTAGCGGCGGTCACCGGGGAGCTGTTTTTT
CASSLPLAAVTGELFF
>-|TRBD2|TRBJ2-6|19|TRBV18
TGTGCCAGCTCACCTCCTTACCAAGCGGGGGGCCGGTGGGCCAACGTCCTGACTTTC
CASSPPYQAGGRWANVLTF
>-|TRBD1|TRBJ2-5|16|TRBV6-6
TGTGCCAGCAGTTACGTATGGGGCAGGGGGAGAGAGACCCAGTACTTC
CASSYVWGRGRETQYF
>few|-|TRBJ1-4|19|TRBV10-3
TGTGCCATCAGTGAGTCAGCTAAGGGGTTAACCCCCACTAATGAAAAACTGTTTTTT
CAISESAKGLTPTNEKLFF
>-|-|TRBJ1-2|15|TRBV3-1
TGTGCCAGCAGCCGTCGGGAGGCCTCCCCCAATGGCTACACCTTC
CASSRREASPNGYTF
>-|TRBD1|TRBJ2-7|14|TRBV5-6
TGTGCCAGCGGCTCCTCCGGGACAGGGGACGAGCAGTACTTC
CASGSSGTGDEQYF
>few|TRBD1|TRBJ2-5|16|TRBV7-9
TGTGCCAGCAGCAAGTATCGGACAGGGGATGGAGAGACCCAGTACTTC
CASSKYRTGDGETQYF
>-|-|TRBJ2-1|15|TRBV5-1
TGCGCCAGCAGCCCACACCAATACTCCTACAATGAGCAGTTCTTC
CASSPHQYSYNEQFF
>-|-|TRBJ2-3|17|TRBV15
TGTGCCACCAGCAGCCCCCCGGACGGGAAAGGGACAGATACGCAGTATTTT
CATSSPPDGKGTDTQYF
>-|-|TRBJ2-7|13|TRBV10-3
TGTGCCATCAGTGACAGGTCTATCTACGAGCAGTACTTC
CAISDRSIYEQYF
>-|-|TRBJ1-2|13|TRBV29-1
TGCAGCGTTGAAACGGGAAGGGGCTATGGCTACACCTTC
CSVETGRGYGYTF
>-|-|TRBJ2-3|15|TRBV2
TGTGCCAGCAGTGACGGTCTAGCGAACACAGATACGCAGTATTTT
CASSDGLANTDTQYF
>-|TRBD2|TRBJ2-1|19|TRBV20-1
TGCAGTGCTAGAGACGGGACTAGCGGGGGCCCTGGGCTCTACAATGAGCAGTTCTTC
CSARDGTSGGPGLYNEQFF
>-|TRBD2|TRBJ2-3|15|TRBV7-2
TGTGCCACCCGAGGAGGACTAGCGGTGACAGATACGCAGTATTTT
CATRGGLAVTDTQYF
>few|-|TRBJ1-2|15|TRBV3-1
TGTGCCAGCAGCCCTACCGGGGTTACCTACTATGGCTACACCTTC
CASSPTGVTYYGYTF
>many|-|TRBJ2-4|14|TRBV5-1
TGCGCCAGCAGCTTGAGGGCAGCCAAAAACATTCAGTACTTC
CASSLRAAKNIQYF
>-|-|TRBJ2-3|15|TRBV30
TGTGCCTGGGGGTGGGGTAACGAGATGCGAAATACGCAGTATTTT
CAWGWGNEMRNTQYF
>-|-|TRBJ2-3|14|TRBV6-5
TGTGCCAGCACTAGGACTTCTCTTTACGATACGCAGTATTTT
CASTRTSLYDTQYF
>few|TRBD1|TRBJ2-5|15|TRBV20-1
TGCAGTGCTAGAGTCAGGGGGCGCCGACGGGAGACCCAGTACTTC
CSARVRGRRRETQYF